This is a list of T cell receptor beta chains from one sample in a study of cytomegalovirus exposure and HLA in healthy donors. Here immunoSEQ multiplex PCR was the method, and the copy in TCRdb shows in-frame clones only, minus some. The sample records roughly 150,000 clones, roughly four fifths being singletons. Sequencing was done on a sample of PBMCs. All receptors come from a woman aged 40-49 years in good health and CMV-seronegative. CDR3s include the opening cysteine and the closing phenylalanine or tryptophan. The D gene is left open where the match is weak. Clone size appears in some rows only: once, few, many, or a class for an expanded clone.

clone_size	v_call	j_call	d_call	cdr3_aa	cdr3_nt
once	TRBV27	TRBJ1-5	-	CASSFTERQPQHF	TGTGCCAGCAGTTTCACGGAGCGTCAGCCCCAGCATTTT
-	TRBV5-8	TRBJ2-7	-	CASSLPLGQSYEQYF	TGTGCCAGCAGCCTCCCATTAGGACAGTCCTACGAGCAGTACTTC
few	TRBV6-5	TRBJ2-1	TRBD2	CASSYTMASGYHEQFF	TGTGCCAGCAGTTATACCATGGCTAGCGGTTACCATGAGCAGTTCTTC
-	TRBV9	TRBJ2-3	-	CASGGASEDTQYF	TGTGCCAGCGGGGGGGCCTCGGAAGATACGCAGTATTTT
-	TRBV6-5	TRBJ2-6	-	CATGQGPSGANVLTF	TGTGCCACCGGGCAGGGCCCATCTGGGGCCAACGTCCTGACTTTC
-	TRBV5-1	TRBJ2-6	-	CASWNQGGGANVLTF	TGCGCCAGCTGGAACCAGGGTGGTGGGGCCAACGTCCTGACTTTC
-	TRBV4-1	TRBJ2-3	-	CASSQDIGGRLGGTDTQYF	TGCGCCAGCAGCCAAGATATCGGTGGGAGGCTAGGGGGCACAGATACGCAGTATTTT
-	TRBV7-9	TRBJ2-1	TRBD2	CASSSRTRRPYNEQFF	TGTGCCAGCAGCTCCCGGACTAGGCGGCCCTACAATGAGCAGTTCTTC
-	TRBV9	TRBJ2-2	TRBD2	CASSSGTSGRGWGGELFF	TGTGCCAGCAGCTCAGGGACTAGCGGGAGGGGCTGGGGCGGGGAGCTGTTTTTT
-	TRBV30	TRBJ2-1	-	CACNIAVDPYNEQFF	TGTGCCTGTAATATAGCGGTTGACCCCTACAATGAGCAGTTCTTC
-	TRBV11-3	TRBJ2-5	TRBD2	CASSRGEENLIQETQYF	TGTGCCAGCAGCCGGGGGGAGGAAAACCTAATCCAAGAGACCCAGTACTTC
-	TRBV19	TRBJ2-5	TRBD1	CATDRGAGETQYF	TGTGCCACCGACAGGGGCGCCGGGGAGACCCAGTACTTC
-	TRBV29-1	TRBJ2-7	TRBD2	CSVDGASGSPEQYF	TGCAGCGTTGACGGGGCTAGCGGGTCTCCCGAGCAGTACTTC
-	TRBV28	TRBJ2-7	TRBD1	CASSFDWDSSSYEQYF	TGTGCCAGCAGTTTCGACTGGGACAGTTCGTCCTACGAGCAGTACTTC
-	TRBV30	TRBJ2-7	TRBD2	CAWGGGSYEQYF	TGTGCGTGGGGCGGGGGGTCCTACGAGCAGTACTTC
-	TRBV6-1	TRBJ2-4	TRBD2	CASSEFIGTSGLNIQYF	TGTGCCAGCAGTGAATTTATTGGGACTAGCGGACTAAACATTCAGTACTTC
few	TRBV28	TRBJ1-5	-	CASRRPSGNQPQHF	TGTGCCAGCAGGAGGCCTTCAGGCAATCAGCCCCAGCATTTT
-	TRBV4-1	TRBJ2-7	-	CASSQEVGVGGAYEQYF	TGCGCCAGCAGCCAAGAAGTGGGGGTAGGGGGGGCCTACGAGCAGTACTTC
few	TRBV19	TRBJ1-4	TRBD1	CASSGDRGREKLFF	TGTGCCAGTAGCGGGGACAGGGGGCGCGAAAAACTGTTTTTT
-	TRBV5-4	TRBJ2-2	TRBD2	CASSLGGLAVLGELFF	TGTGCCAGCAGCTTGGGAGGACTAGCGGTTCTCGGGGAGCTGTTTTTT
few	TRBV5-1	TRBJ1-1	-	CASSFGGTEAFF	TGCGCCAGCAGCTTCGGGGGCACTGAAGCTTTCTTT
-	TRBV2	TRBJ1-2	TRBD1	CASSASMTGLISPGYTF	TGTGCCAGCAGTGCGTCAATGACAGGGTTAATCTCCCCTGGCTACACCTTC
-	TRBV7-2	TRBJ2-2	-	CASSLRGKNTGELFF	TGTGCCAGCAGCTTAAGAGGGAAGAACACCGGGGAGCTGTTTTTT
-	TRBV6-1	TRBJ1-5	TRBD1	CASSETRGIQPQHF	TGTGCCAGCAGTGAAACCAGGGGGATCCAGCCCCAGCATTTT
few	TRBV29-1	TRBJ2-3	-	CSARPAQLKSTDTQYF	TGCAGCGCCCGTCCCGCACAGCTCAAAAGCACAGATACGCAGTATTTT
-	TRBV7-8	TRBJ1-1	TRBD1	CASSLAEGARAFF	TGTGCCAGCAGCTTAGCGGAGGGGGCCCGAGCTTTCTTT
few	TRBV6-1	TRBJ1-5	-	CASSPDIYSNQPQHF	TGTGCCAGCAGTCCAGACATTTATAGCAATCAGCCCCAGCATTTT
-	TRBV6-6	TRBJ2-5	-	CASSPSISETQYF	TGTGCCAGCAGTCCCAGTATATCGGAGACCCAGTACTTC
-	TRBV29-1	TRBJ2-3	TRBD1	CSVEGLQGAGTDTQYF	TGCAGCGTTGAGGGTTTACAGGGGGCCGGCACAGATACGCAGTATTTT
-	TRBV30	TRBJ1-1	-	CAWSALFRGGGLNTEAFF	TGTGCCTGGAGTGCGCTCTTCCGCGGGGGGGGGCTGAACACTGAAGCTTTCTTT